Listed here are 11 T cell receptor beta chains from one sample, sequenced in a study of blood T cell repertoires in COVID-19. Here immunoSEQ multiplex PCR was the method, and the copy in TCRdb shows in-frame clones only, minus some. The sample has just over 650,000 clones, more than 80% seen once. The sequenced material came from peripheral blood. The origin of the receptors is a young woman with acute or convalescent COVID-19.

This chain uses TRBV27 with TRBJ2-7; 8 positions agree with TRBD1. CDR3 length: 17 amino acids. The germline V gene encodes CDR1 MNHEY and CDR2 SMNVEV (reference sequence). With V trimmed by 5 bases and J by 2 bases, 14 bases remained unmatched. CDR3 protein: CASSRWGDRGTAYEQYF. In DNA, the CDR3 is TGTGCCAGCAGTCGTTGGGGTGACAGGGGAACCGCCTACGAGCAGTACTTC.

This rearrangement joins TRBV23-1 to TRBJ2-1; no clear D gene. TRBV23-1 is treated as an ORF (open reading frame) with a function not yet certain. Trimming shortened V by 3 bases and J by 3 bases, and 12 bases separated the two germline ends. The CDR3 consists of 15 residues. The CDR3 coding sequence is TGCGCCAGCAGTCACCCCCTAATAGACTACAATGAGCAGTTCTTC. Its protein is CASSHPLIDYNEQFF.

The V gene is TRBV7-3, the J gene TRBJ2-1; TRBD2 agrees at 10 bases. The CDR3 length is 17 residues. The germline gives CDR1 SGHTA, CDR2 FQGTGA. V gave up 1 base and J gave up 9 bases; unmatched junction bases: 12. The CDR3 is CASSLRVGTSAHGEQFF. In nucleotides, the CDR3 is TGTGCCAGCAGCTTAAGAGTCGGGACTAGCGCCCACGGTGAGCAGTTCTTC. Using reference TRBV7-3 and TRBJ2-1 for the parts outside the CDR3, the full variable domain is GAGVSQTPSNKVTEKGKYVELRCDPISGHTALYWYRQSLGQGPEFLIYFQGTGAADDSGLPNDRFFAVRPEGSVSTLKIQRTERGDSAVYLCASSLRVGTSAHGEQFFGPGTRLTVL.

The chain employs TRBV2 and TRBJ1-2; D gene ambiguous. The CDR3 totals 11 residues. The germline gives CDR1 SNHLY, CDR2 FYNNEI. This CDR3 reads CATPKTGGYTF. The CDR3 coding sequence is TGTGCTACCCCGAAGACCGGGGGCTACACCTTC.

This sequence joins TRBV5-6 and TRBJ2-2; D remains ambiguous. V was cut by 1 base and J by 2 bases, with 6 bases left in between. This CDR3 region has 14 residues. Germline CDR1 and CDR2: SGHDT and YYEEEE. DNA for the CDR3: TGTGCCAGCAGCTTGATACACAACACCGGGGAGCTGTTTTTT. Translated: CASSLIHNTGELFF.

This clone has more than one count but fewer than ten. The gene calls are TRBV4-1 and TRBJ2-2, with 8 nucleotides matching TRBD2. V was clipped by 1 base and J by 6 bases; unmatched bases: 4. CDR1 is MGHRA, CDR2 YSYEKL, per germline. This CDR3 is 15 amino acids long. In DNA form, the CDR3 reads TGCGCCAGCAGCCAAGTAGCGGGGAGGTCCGGGGAGCTGTTTTTT. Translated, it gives CASSQVAGRSGELFF.

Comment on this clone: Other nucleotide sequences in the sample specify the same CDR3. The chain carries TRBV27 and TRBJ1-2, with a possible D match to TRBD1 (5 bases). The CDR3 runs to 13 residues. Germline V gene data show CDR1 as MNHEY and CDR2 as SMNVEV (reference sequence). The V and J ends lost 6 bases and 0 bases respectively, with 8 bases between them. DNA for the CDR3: TGTGCCAGCAGCCGGGGGGCTAACTATGGCTACACCTTC. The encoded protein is CASSRGANYGYTF.

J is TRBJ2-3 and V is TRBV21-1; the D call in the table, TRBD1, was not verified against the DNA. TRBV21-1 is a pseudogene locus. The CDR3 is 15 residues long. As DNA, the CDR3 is TGTGCCAGCAGCAATTCAAACAGGGCCACAGATACGCAGTATTTT. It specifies CASSNSNRATDTQYF.

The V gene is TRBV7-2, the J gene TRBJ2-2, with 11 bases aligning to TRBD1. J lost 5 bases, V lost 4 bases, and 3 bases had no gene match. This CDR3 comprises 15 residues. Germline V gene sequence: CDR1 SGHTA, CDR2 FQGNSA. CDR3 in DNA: TGTGCCAGCAGCTCGGGACAGGGGGAAACCGGGGAGCTGTTTTTT. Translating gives CASSSGQGETGELFF.

CDR3 coding DNA: TGTGCCAGCAGTTCCGGGCGGGCTCGAGAAGAGACCCAGTACTTC. Encoded protein: CASSSGRAREETQYF. The chain combines TRBV28 with TRBJ2-5, with D perhaps TRBD2 (5 bases). The CDR3 has 15 residues. Germline-derived CDR1 and CDR2 are MDHEN and SYDVKM. The germline V and J ends were trimmed by 4 bases and 3 bases, with 15 bases remaining between them.

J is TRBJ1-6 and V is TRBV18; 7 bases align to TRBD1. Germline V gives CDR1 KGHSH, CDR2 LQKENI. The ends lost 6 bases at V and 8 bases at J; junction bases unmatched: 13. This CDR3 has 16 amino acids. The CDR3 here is CASSQIRQGSDSPLHF. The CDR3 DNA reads TGTGCCAGCTCGCAGATCAGACAGGGTTCGGATTCACCCCTCCACTTT.